The table lists the clone carrying this TCR beta chain with a count of one. This entry comes from a study of blood T cell repertoires in COVID-19. The table came from immunoSEQ multiplex PCR; TCRdb's copy has only in-frame clones and leaves some out. The data hold over 250,000 clones, with just under 90% observed a single time. This CDR3 has 14 residues. V gave up 5 bases and J gave up 7 bases; unmatched junction bases: 9. Germline V gives CDR1 LNHDA, CDR2 SQIVND (reference sequence). The J gene is TRBJ1-2, the V gene TRBV19, with 8 nucleotides matching TRBD1. This sequence was found in a woman between 45 and 60 years old with COVID-19, enrolled during active disease. Specimen: peripheral blood. The CDR3 nucleotides are TGTGCCAGTAGTCCAATGTGGACAGGGCTTGGCTACACCTTC. It encodes CASSPMWTGLGYTF. Drawing the rest from reference TRBV19 and TRBJ1-2, the complete variable domain is DGGITQSPKYLFRKEGQNVTLSCEQNLNHDAMYWYRQDPGQGLRLIYYSQIVNDFQKGDIAEGYSVSREKKESFPLTVTSAQKNPTAFYLCASSPMWTGLGYTFGSGTRLTVV.